This paragraph reports one T cell receptor (beta chain). The antigen remains unidentified. The data stem from a study of T cell responses to AZD1222 COVID-19 vaccine. General study results and limits: Dominant CD4 TCR responses targeted spike regions 160-218 and 743-854. Two AZD1222 doses significantly raised spike-specific TCR breadth and depth over controls.

Per germline, CDR1 LNHNV and CDR2 YYDKDF (reference sequence). Trimming cost V 2 bases and J 0 bases, with 7 bases left between them. This CDR3 contains 14 residues. Data came from immunoSEQ multiplex PCR; TCRdb stores just in-frame clones and leaves some out. Counted here are 90,000 to 110,000 clones, more than 75% occurring once; the ten biggest clones make up roughly 2.6%. This sequence joins TRBV15 and TRBJ2-5, with no clear D. The specimen comprised peripheral blood, sampled on day 0 of AZD1222 vaccination. The receptor's source is an adult in good health. The CDR3 here is CATSRRAYQETQYF. The CDR3 nucleotides read TGTGCCACCAGCAGACGAGCGTACCAAGAGACCCAGTACTTC.